This T cell receptor (beta chain) was sequenced in a study of shared clonotypes between healthy human individuals. The V gene's germline CDR1 is LNHDA and CDR2 SQIVND (reference sequence). The CDR3 spans 16 residues. With V trimmed by 7 bases and J by 3 bases, 10 bases remained unmatched. Repertoires were generated with immunoSEQ multiplex PCR, while TCRdb's copy carries only in-frame clones and drops some. Of about 2,100,000 clones in the sample, roughly 91% were seen once. Study conclusions and caveats: As a rule, naive subsets had a larger estimated richness than memory subsets.

Worth noting for this clone: Its antigen is currently unknown.

It was CD45RO-negative cells, positively selected for CCR7, that made up naive CD8 cells, with terminally differentiated effector memory CD45RA+ cells excluded. V usage is TRBV19 and J usage is TRBJ2-2, with 8 bases that match TRBD1. Sequenced material: naive CD8+ T cells from PBMCs. The clonotype was recovered from a man between 18 and 29 years old in good health. Some clones in this sample may be carry-over from other donors' samples. The CDR3 nucleotides read TGTGCCAGTACCCCTAGGACAGGGATGGACACCGGGGAGCTGTTTTTT. Protein: CASTPRTGMDTGELFF.